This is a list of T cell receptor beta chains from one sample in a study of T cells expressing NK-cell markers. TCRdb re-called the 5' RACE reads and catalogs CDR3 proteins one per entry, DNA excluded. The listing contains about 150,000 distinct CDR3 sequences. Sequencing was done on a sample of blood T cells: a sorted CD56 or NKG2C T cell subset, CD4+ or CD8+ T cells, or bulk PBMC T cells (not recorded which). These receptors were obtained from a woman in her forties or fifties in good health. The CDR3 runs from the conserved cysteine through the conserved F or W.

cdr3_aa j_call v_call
CASSLARGGFLNEQFF TRBJ2-1 TRBV5-6
CASSVASGSADTQYF TRBJ2-3 TRBV9
CASEGEGGELFF TRBJ2-2 TRBV2
CSVEPTNRPLNYGYTF TRBJ1-2 TRBV29-1
CATRGGGNTEAFF TRBJ1-1 TRBV24-1
CARDLSGTQYF TRBJ2-3 TRBV30
CASSGSPTEFEQFF TRBJ2-1 TRBV12-3/TRBV12-4
CSARDRGQLANTGELFF TRBJ2-2 TRBV20-1
CASSPGLELFF TRBJ2-2 TRBV7-6
CSAEAAGGTYEQYF TRBJ2-7 TRBV20-1
CASSSRLAGGSSYNEQFF TRBJ2-1 TRBV13
CASSLDGSYNEQFF TRBJ2-1 TRBV12-3/TRBV12-4
CATNGDGGNNEQFF TRBJ2-1 TRBV24-1
CSARHDNFGYEQYF TRBJ2-7 TRBV20-1
CASSPLEREDNEQFF TRBJ2-1 TRBV7-8
CASSSDYQETQYF TRBJ2-5 TRBV11-2
CASSIEEFPTGELFF TRBJ2-2 TRBV19
CASSQGGTGYEKLFF TRBJ1-4 TRBV4-1
CASAGTIQNTGELFF TRBJ2-2 TRBV2
CASSLSQGEQFF TRBJ2-1 TRBV27
CASSQWAGALGTHYF TRBJ2-5 TRBV4-1
CASSNARDPYNEQFF TRBJ2-1 TRBV6-2/TRBV6-3
CATRGVGLAGGDTQYF TRBJ2-3 TRBV7-9